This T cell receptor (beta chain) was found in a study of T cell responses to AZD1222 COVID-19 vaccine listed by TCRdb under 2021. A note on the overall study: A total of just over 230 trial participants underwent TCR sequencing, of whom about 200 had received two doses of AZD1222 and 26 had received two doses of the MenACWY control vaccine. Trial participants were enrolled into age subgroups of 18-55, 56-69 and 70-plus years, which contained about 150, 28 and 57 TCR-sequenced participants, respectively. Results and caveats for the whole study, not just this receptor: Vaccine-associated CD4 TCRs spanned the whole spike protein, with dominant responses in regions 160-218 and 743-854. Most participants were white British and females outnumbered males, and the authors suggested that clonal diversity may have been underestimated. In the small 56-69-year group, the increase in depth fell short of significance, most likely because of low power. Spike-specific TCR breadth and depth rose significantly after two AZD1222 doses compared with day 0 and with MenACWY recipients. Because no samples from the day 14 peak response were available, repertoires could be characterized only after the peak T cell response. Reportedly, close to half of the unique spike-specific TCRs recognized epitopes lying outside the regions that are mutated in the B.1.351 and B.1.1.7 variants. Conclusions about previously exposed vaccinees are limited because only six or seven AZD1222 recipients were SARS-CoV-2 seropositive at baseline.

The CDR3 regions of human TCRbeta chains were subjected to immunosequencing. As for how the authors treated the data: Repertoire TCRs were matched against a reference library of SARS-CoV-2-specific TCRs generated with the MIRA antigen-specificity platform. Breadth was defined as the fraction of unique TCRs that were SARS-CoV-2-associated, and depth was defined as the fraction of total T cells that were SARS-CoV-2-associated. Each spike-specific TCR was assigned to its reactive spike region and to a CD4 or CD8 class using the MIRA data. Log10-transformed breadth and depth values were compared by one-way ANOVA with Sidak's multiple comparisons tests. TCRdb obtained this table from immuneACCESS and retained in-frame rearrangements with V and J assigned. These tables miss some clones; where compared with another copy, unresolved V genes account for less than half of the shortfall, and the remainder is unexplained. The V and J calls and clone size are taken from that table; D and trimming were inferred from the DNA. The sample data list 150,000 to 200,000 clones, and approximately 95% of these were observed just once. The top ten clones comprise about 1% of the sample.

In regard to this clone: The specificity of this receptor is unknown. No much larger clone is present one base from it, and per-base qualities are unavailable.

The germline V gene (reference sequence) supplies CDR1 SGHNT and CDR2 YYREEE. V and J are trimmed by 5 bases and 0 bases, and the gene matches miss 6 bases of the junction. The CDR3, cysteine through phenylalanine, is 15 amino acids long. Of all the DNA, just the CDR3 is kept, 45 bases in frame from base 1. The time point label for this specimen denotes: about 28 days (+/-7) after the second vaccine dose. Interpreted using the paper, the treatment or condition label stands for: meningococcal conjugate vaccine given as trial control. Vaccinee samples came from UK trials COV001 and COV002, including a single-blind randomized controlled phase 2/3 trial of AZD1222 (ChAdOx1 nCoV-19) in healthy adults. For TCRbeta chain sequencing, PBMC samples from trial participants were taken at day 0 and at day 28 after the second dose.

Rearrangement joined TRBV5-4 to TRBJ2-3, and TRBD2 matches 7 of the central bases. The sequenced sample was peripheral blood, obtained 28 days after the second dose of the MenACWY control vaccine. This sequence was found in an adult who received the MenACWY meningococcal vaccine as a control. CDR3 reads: CASRYSGSSTDTQYF. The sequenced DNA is TGTGCCAGCAGATATAGCGGGTCGAGCACAGATACGCAGTATTTT.